The T cell receptor (beta chain) under discussion was sequenced for a study of vaccination and CD4 T cells after COVID-19. Study-level background: Convalescent cases consisted of six males and four females, of whom two were Hispanic. As control conditions, cultures were given either a CEFX pool serving as positive control, an HIV-1 Nef pool, or no peptide at all. Whole-study findings and limits: The median proportion of reactive clones detected only post-vaccination in convalescent patients was around 89%.

Worth noting for this clonotype: Its antigen is unknown.

Oncomine TCR Beta short-read sequencing was applied to DNA from cultured CD4+ T cells. TCRdb reprocessed the PCR reads with MiXCR, giving one entry per CDR3 protein. Of about 11,000 distinct CDR3 sequences in the sample, roughly 28% were seen once. Indicated treatment: approximately 10-day PBMC culture with coronavirus spike peptide pools or control peptides (ViraFEST assay). This CDR3 comprises 14 residues. The ends were cut back, 3 bases at V and 5 bases at J, with 14 bases in the middle. Germline loops: CDR1 SGHNT, CDR2 YYREEE (reference sequence). Input material: CD4+ T cells from blood, cultured in vitro. This receptor was identified in a human donor who had recovered from COVID-19. This chain connects TRBV5-4 to TRBJ1-1; D unresolved. The CDR3 coding sequence is TGTGCCAGCAGCTCGTCCAACACGAGAACTGAAGCTTTCTTT. Residues: CASSSSNTRTEAFF.